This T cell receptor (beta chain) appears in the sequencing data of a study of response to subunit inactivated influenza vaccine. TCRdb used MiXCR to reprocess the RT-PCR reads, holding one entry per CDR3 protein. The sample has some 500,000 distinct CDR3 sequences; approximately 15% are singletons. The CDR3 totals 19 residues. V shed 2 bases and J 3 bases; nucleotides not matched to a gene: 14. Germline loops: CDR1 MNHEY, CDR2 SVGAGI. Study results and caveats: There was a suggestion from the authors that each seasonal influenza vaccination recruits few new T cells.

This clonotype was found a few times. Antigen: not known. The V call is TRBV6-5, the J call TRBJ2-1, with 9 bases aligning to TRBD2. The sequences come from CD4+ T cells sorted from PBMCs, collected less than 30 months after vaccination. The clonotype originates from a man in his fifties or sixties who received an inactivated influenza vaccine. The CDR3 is CASSYDGLAGNSFYNEQFF. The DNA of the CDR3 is TGTGCCAGCAGTTACGATGGCCTAGCGGGGAACTCCTTCTACAATGAGCAGTTCTTC.